The 31 T cell receptor beta chains below were found in one sample sequenced in a study of T cell responses to AZD1222 COVID-19 vaccine (dated by TCRdb to about 2021). The time point label, as the study defines it: baseline before first vaccination. Receptor libraries were prepared by the immunoSEQ multiplex PCR assay. Not all clones reach the TCRdb copy of this immuneACCESS table, which keeps in-frame sequences only. Checked studies attribute under half of the gap to unresolved V genes and leave the rest unexplained. For this sample the table gives about 150,000 clones, of which around 94% were detected only once. The leading ten clones occupy roughly 1.3% of the sample. The sample here was peripheral blood, taken on day 0 of AZD1222 vaccination. The receptors originated from an adult in good health.

A few counts support this clone. CDR3 sequence reads: CASSSGTDGYSPLHF. As DNA, the CDR3 is TGTGCCAGTAGTTCCGGGACGGACGGATATTCACCCCTCCACTTT. The chain employs TRBV19 and TRBJ1-6; D is perhaps TRBD1 (5 bases). Germline V gives CDR1 LNHDA, CDR2 SQIVND (reference sequence). V lost 5 bases and J lost 8, with 16 bases in between. The CDR3 is made up of 15 amino acids.

The rearrangement uses TRBV19 and TRBJ1-4; 9 bases line up with TRBD1. The V segment lost 3 bases and the J segment 7 bases; nucleotides outside the gene matches: 6. The germline gives CDR1 LNHDA, CDR2 SQIVND (reference sequence). The CDR3 sequence is 15 residues long. The CDR3 is CASSIGGTGSEKLFF. In DNA form, the CDR3 reads TGTGCCAGTAGTATTGGGGGGACAGGGTCTGAAAAACTGTTTTTT. The whole variable domain, remainder taken from reference TRBV19 and TRBJ1-4, is DGGITQSPKYLFRKEGQNVTLSCEQNLNHDAMYWYRQDPGQGLRLIYYSQIVNDFQKGDIAEGYSVSREKKESFPLTVTSAQKNPTAFYLCASSIGGTGSEKLFFGSGTQLSVL.

The CDR3 bases are TGTGCCAGCAGCTTCACGGCGGGGGGCGGGGAGACCCAGTACTTC. Translation gives CASSFTAGGGETQYF. The chain employs TRBV7-8 and TRBJ2-5, with 8 bases matching TRBD2. Trimming at V came to 3 bases and at J to 5 bases, leaving 8 bases not matched to a gene. The germline CDR1 and CDR2 sequences are SGHVS and FQNEAQ. The CDR3 has 15 amino acids.

CDR3 region: CASSLGLGQYF. Written as DNA, the CDR3 is TGTGCCAGCAGTCTAGGACTCGGCCAGTACTTC. The rearrangement links TRBV12-3 or TRBV12-4 to TRBJ2-5, with D maybe TRBD2 (5 bases). V lost 5 bases to trimming and J lost 10 bases, with 11 bases between them. This CDR3 region has 11 residues.

V is TRBV27 and J is TRBJ1-4; TRBD1 agrees at 9 bases. Germline assignment: CDR1 MNHEY and CDR2 SMNVEV (reference sequence). V lost 5 bases and J lost 4; bases outside the gene matches: 11. This CDR3 has 17 residues. CDR3 protein: CASSGPQGAKGNEKLFF. The CDR3 DNA sequence: TGTGCCAGCAGTGGCCCACAGGGGGCTAAGGGTAATGAAAAACTGTTTTTT.

The rearrangement links TRBV4-2 to TRBJ1-6; D is perhaps TRBD1 (6 bases). The CDR3 loop spans 16 amino acids. Trimming left V 8 bases short and J 9 bases short, with 23 bases between. In germline, CDR1 is LGHNA, CDR2 YNFKEQ. This CDR3 is CASSITTGLTRSPLHF. Here the CDR3 DNA reads TGTGCCAGCTCGATTACTACAGGGCTCACTCGTTCACCCCTCCACTTT.

J is TRBJ1-4 and V is TRBV3-1 (or the pseudogene TRBV3-2); possibly TRBD1 for D (5 bases). Between the trimmed V and J ends, which lost 2 bases and 1 base, there was a span of 5 bases. The CDR3 spans 14 residues. Germline CDR1 LGHDT, CDR2 YNNKEL (reference sequence). CDR3 DNA sequence: TGTGCCAGCAGCCAAAGGGGAACTAATGAAAAACTGTTTTTT. It specifies CASSQRGTNEKLFF.

V usage is TRBV7-9 and J usage is TRBJ1-5, with D possibly matching TRBD1 (6 bases). V was cut by 5 bases and J by 4 bases, with 12 bases left in between. From germline, CDR1 is SEHNR and CDR2 FQNEAQ (reference sequence). CDR3 length: 14 residues. CDR3 in DNA: TGTGCCAGCAGCCCCCGGGGGCGGAATCAGCCCCAGCATTTT. Translation: CASSPRGRNQPQHF.

The gene calls are TRBV6-9 and TRBJ2-1; D is possibly TRBD1 (6 bases). Germline V lookup: CDR1 MNHGY, CDR2 SVAAGI. This CDR3 is built from 19 residues. The ends were cut back, 0 bases at V and 2 bases at J, with 20 bases in the middle. CDR3 sequence reads: CASSYSEPHRDHTYNEQFF. In DNA, the CDR3 is TGTGCCAGCAGTTATTCGGAACCGCACAGGGACCATACCTACAATGAGCAGTTCTTC.

The V gene is TRBV29-1, the J gene TRBJ2-1; TRBD2 might be the D (6 bases). The CDR3 sequence is 12 residues long. Germline assignment: CDR1 SQVTM and CDR2 ANQGSEA. V lost 3 bases to trimming and J lost 10 bases, with 13 bases between them. This chain's CDR3 is CSVDPLGREQFF. The CDR3, as DNA: TGCAGCGTTGATCCTCTTGGGAGGGAGCAGTTCTTC.

The chain carries TRBV6-6 and TRBJ1-2; 9 bases agree with TRBD1. The length of the CDR3 is 16 residues. The germline gives CDR1 MNHNY, CDR2 SVGAGI (reference sequence). With 2 bases clipped from V and 2 bases from J, the junction kept 6 bases outside the gene matches. The CDR3 region has the DNA TGTGCCAGCAGTTACGCAGACAGGGGGAGAAACTATGGCTACACCTTC. This codes for CASSYADRGRNYGYTF.

The gene calls are TRBV6-5 and TRBJ2-1; D perhaps matches TRBD2 (6 bases). This CDR3 comprises 14 residues. Germline CDR1 MNHEY, CDR2 SVGAGI. CDR3 loop: CTPRGTRIFNEQFF. The DNA for the CDR3 is TGTACCCCGCGCGGGACTCGTATATTCAATGAGCAGTTCTTC.

A single count supports this clone. The chain uses TRBV19 and TRBJ1-5; possibly TRBD1 for D (5 bases). Deletions cut 7 bases from V and 9 bases from J, with 19 bases between. Germline V CDR1 and CDR2: LNHDA, SQIVND (reference sequence). This CDR3 has 14 residues. The CDR3 DNA reads as TGTGCCAGTACCCCTATCGGGGACCTTCGGCCCCAGCATTTT. It specifies CASTPIGDLRPQHF.

This rearrangement joins TRBV5-1 to TRBJ1-6, with a tentative D call TRBD1 (6 bases). CDR3 length equals 13 residues. Germline-derived CDR1 and CDR2 are SGHRS and YFSETQ. V lost 7 bases to trimming and J lost 8 bases, with 13 bases between them. The CDR3 DNA follows: TGCGCCAGCGCGGACAGTCCAGATTCACCCCTCCACTTT. It translates to CASADSPDSPLHF. Full variable domain (outside the CDR3, taken from reference TRBV5-1 and TRBJ1-6): KAGVTQTPRYLIKTRGQQVTLSCSPISGHRSVSWYQQTPGQGLQFLFEYFSETQRNKGNFPGRFSGRQFSNSRSEMNVSTLELGDSALYLCASADSPDSPLHFGNGTRLTVT.

The CDR3 bases are TGTGCCAGCAGCCCCCTACCGGGCCGTGGCACAGATACGCAGTATTTT. Translation gives CASSPLPGRGTDTQYF. The chain combines TRBV7-3 with TRBJ2-3; D remains ambiguous. This CDR3 comprises 16 residues. The V gene lost 5 bases and the J gene lost 1 base, with 16 bases spanning the gap. Germline CDR1 reads SGHTA; CDR2 reads FQGTGA.

The V and J genes are TRBV25-1 and TRBJ1-1; TRBD1 is a possible D gene (5 bases). V was trimmed by 2 bases and J by 4 bases, leaving 14 bases between them. The V gene's germline CDR1 is MGHDK and CDR2 SYGVNS. The CDR3 extends over 15 amino acids. The CDR3 region has the DNA TGTGCCAGCAGTGAAGTTTGGGGGGGAGGCACTGAAGCTTTCTTT. It is translated as CASSEVWGGGTEAFF.

This chain connects TRBV5-1 to TRBJ1-6; D unresolved. The CDR3 sequence is 15 residues long. The V gene lost 0 bases and the J gene lost 2 bases, with 6 bases spanning the gap. The germline CDR1 and CDR2 sequences are SGHRS and YFSETQ. CDR3 bases: TGCGCCAGCAGCTTGGTCAGGCCCTATAATTCACCCCTCCACTTT. It codes for CASSLVRPYNSPLHF.

This clone appeared a single time. The V and J genes are TRBV11-3 and TRBJ2-5; 7 bases map to TRBD1. Germline lookup yields CDR1 SGHNT and CDR2 YENEEA. V lost 5 bases to trimming and J lost 5 bases; unmatched junction nucleotides: 11. The CDR3 has 15 amino acids. The CDR3 DNA is TGTGCCAGCAGCCGTAACAGGGGCGGTAAGGAGACCCAGTACTTC. Translating it yields CASSRNRGGKETQYF.

The chain carries TRBV11-2 and TRBJ1-6, with D perhaps TRBD1 (6 bases). Trimming took off 5 bases at V and 5 bases at J, with 16 bases between the two ends. The CDR3 is made up of 16 amino acids. Germline lookup yields CDR1 SGHAT and CDR2 FQNNGV. The CDR3 here is CASSTTRTANNSPLHF. In DNA, the CDR3 is TGTGCCAGCAGCACAACAAGGACAGCCAATAATTCACCCCTCCACTTT.

This chain joins TRBV5-4 and TRBJ2-1; D remains ambiguous. The germline CDR1 and CDR2 sequences are SGHNT and YYREEE (reference sequence). Trimming pared 5 bases from V and 9 bases from J, leaving 24 bases between. The CDR3 runs 16 residues. CDR3 in amino acids: CASSSPERLRIGEQFF. CDR3 nucleotide sequence: TGTGCCAGCAGTTCACCGGAGCGTCTCAGAATCGGTGAGCAGTTCTTC. The whole variable domain, remainder taken from reference TRBV5-4 and TRBJ2-1, is ETGVTQSPTHLIKTRGQQVTLRCSSQSGHNTVSWYQQALGQGPQFIFQYYREEENGRGNFPPRFSGLQFPNYSSELNVNALELDDSALYLCASSSPERLRIGEQFFGPGTRLTVL.

V and J are TRBV7-9 and TRBJ1-2; 9 bases agree with TRBD1. The CDR3 is 18 amino acids. Unmatched junction bases numbered 18, after V lost 8 bases and J lost 2 bases. Germline loops: CDR1 SEHNR, CDR2 FQNEAQ (reference sequence). In nucleotides, the CDR3 is TGTGCCAGCGGCCGGGACAGGGCTAACTGGGGTACGAACTATGGCTACACCTTC. Its protein product is CASGRDRANWGTNYGYTF.

The chain recombines TRBV5-4 with TRBJ1-6; the D is unclear. Germline V CDR1 and CDR2: SGHNT, YYREEE (reference sequence). This CDR3 is 15 amino acids long. Trimming shortened V by 4 bases and J by 4 bases, and 12 bases separated the two germline ends. In DNA form, the CDR3 reads TGTGCCAGCAGCCCCGCGGCAGTTTATAATTCACCCCTCCACTTT. Translated, it gives CASSPAAVYNSPLHF. Full variable domain (missing parts from reference TRBV5-4 and TRBJ1-6): ETGVTQSPTHLIKTRGQQVTLRCSSQSGHNTVSWYQQALGQGPQFIFQYYREEENGRGNFPPRFSGLQFPNYSSELNVNALELDDSALYLCASSPAAVYNSPLHFGNGTRLTVT.

The chain has TRBV28 and TRBJ2-1; TRBD1 matches at 7 bases. This CDR3 has 17 residues. From germline, CDR1 is MDHEN and CDR2 SYDVKM. V lost 2 bases, J lost 0 bases, and 7 bases stayed unmatched. The CDR3 here is CASSLAGAGGSYNEQFF. For the CDR3, the DNA is TGTGCCAGCAGTTTAGCAGGGGCAGGGGGCTCCTACAATGAGCAGTTCTTC.

The CDR3: CASSLGLAGEQYV. The DNA for the CDR3 is TGTGCCAGCAGCTTGGGTCTAGCGGGCGAGCAGTACGTC. The chain carries TRBV5-6 and TRBJ2-7; 8 nucleotides line up with TRBD2. Germline V gene sequence: CDR1 SGHDT, CDR2 YYEEEE. The CDR3 length is 13 residues. Unmatched junction bases numbered 2, after V lost 0 bases and J lost 6 bases.

The chain recombines TRBV19 with TRBJ1-6; D is perhaps TRBD1 (5 bases). Trimming took 5 bases from V and 8 from J, leaving 13 bases between them. Germline V gives CDR1 LNHDA, CDR2 SQIVND (reference sequence). CDR3 length: 14 amino acids. The CDR3 sequence is CASSPSGGHSPLHF. CDR3 sequence (DNA): TGTGCCAGTAGTCCGTCCGGGGGTCATTCACCCCTCCACTTT.

The genes are TRBV19 and TRBJ2-5, with D perhaps TRBD1 (7 bases). The CDR3 is 14 amino acids. Germline V gene data show CDR1 as LNHDA and CDR2 as SQIVND (reference sequence). The V and J ends lost 5 bases and 4 bases respectively, with 14 bases between them. CDR3: CASSRETGPETQYF. The CDR3 region has the DNA TGTGCCAGTAGTCGGGAGACAGGGCCAGAGACCCAGTACTTC.

The chain links TRBV15 to TRBJ1-2, with 7 bases identical to TRBD1. V was pared by 3 bases and J by 10 bases, with 8 bases of the junction left unmatched. Germline V gene data show CDR1 as LNHNV and CDR2 as YYDKDF (reference sequence). CDR3 length: 13 residues. The CDR3 coding sequence is TGTGCCACCAGCAGGGACAGGAATCAAGTCTACACCTTC. Protein sequence: CATSRDRNQVYTF.

The V call is TRBV7-2, the J call TRBJ1-1; D not certain. Germline assignment: CDR1 SGHTA and CDR2 FQGNSA. V dropped 3 bases and J dropped 5 bases, with 13 bases sitting between them. This CDR3 is 14 amino acids long. This CDR3 is CASSFGWVRTEAFF. CDR3 nucleotides: TGTGCCAGCAGCTTTGGTTGGGTCAGGACTGAAGCTTTCTTT.

This chain uses TRBV19 with TRBJ2-3; 8 nucleotides align to TRBD2. Germline assignment: CDR1 LNHDA and CDR2 SQIVND (reference sequence). V was pared by 7 bases and J by 0 bases, with 9 bases of the junction left unmatched. The CDR3 runs 16 residues. CDR3 residues: CASMFSGASSTDTQYF. The CDR3 DNA reads as TGTGCCAGTATGTTTAGCGGGGCTTCTAGCACAGATACGCAGTATTTT.

V gene TRBV10-3 combines with J gene TRBJ2-1, with TRBD1 matching 9 bases. V was pared by 6 bases and J by 8 bases, with 8 bases of the junction left unmatched. CDR1 and CDR2 (germline): ENHRY, SYGVKD. This CDR3 is built from 14 residues. The CDR3 nucleotides are TGTGCCATCAGACAGGGACAGGGAGTGGATGAGCAGTTCTTC. Amino acids: CAIRQGQGVDEQFF.

V usage is TRBV19 and J usage is TRBJ2-3, with a tentative D call TRBD2 (5 bases). This CDR3 spans 14 amino acids. Germline V lookup: CDR1 LNHDA, CDR2 SQIVND (reference sequence). V was shortened by 1 base and J by 1 base, with 6 bases between the two germline ends. Here the CDR3 reads CASSIGGRTDTQYF. CDR3 DNA: TGTGCCAGTAGTATAGGAGGGCGCACAGATACGCAGTATTTT.